This T cell receptor beta chain was recovered during a study of spatial heterogeneity in lung cancer (dated by TCRdb to about 2019). Context from the whole study: More beta-chain than alpha-chain transcripts were consistently detected, likely reflecting higher beta-chain transcript abundance. TCR repertoire features were related to nonsynonymous mutation counts determined by whole-exome sequencing of tumor tissue. In non-small cell lung cancer, the study quantitatively compared TCR alpha and beta repertoires across several tumor regions, matched nontumor lung, and blood. In the raw uncorrected reads, each unique combination of TCR and UMI appeared on average more than ten times. Both alpha and beta chains were TCR-sequenced in a few hundred tumor regions, fewer than 80 matched nontumor lung samples and roughly 50 PBMC samples obtained at surgery.

Receptor amplification or capture employed 5' RACE. The sequencer was a NextSeq 500. To allow correction of PCR and sequencing errors, the TCR library protocol tagged every TCR cDNA molecule with a unique molecular identifier. On the study's bioinformatics: TCR identification, UMI-based error correction and CDR3 extraction were all carried out with Decombinator tools. TCRs above a frequency of 2 per 1,000, corresponding to the top 1% of the tumor frequency distribution, were defined as expanded. Each repertoire was subsampled 100 times to 5,000 TCRs, after which Renyi diversity was computed with the R vegan package. CDR3 similarity networks were constructed using string-kernel similarity of amino acid triplets, with links drawn between CDR3s whose pairwise similarity was above 0.82. TCRdb reran the public reads through fastp at Q25 and MiXCR, keeping productive beta chains. Rows with one shared CDR3 protein collapse into an entry with the most common genes and DNA. TCRdb's processing, not the authors' own work, is the source of the V and J calls. Present in this sample are some 83,000 distinct CDR3 sequences, about 20% of which were seen just once. The ten largest clones capture approximately 5.6% of the sample.

V and J are truncated by 1 base and 3 bases respectively, leaving an intervening sequence of 10 bases. Taken from cysteine to phenylalanine, the CDR3 has 14 residues. The DNA shown is the 42-base CDR3, in frame from base 1. CDR1 MNHNY and CDR2 SVGAGI were looked up in the germline V gene (reference sequence). This clonotype was seen more than once but under ten times. Its antigen is still unknown. There are no base qualities to consult, and no much larger clone falls within one base. General conclusions and limits of the study: Ubiquitous expanded tumor TCRs were found in blood more often at tumor resection than at routine follow-up. Additional single-cell paired TCR alpha and beta sequencing was considered necessary to confirm, at a functional level, the hypothesis that regional TCRs recognize regional mutations.

What this sample's time point label stands for: sample taken at primary tumor resection. Without any cell sorting, TCR sequencing was performed on whole RNA extracted either from tumor and nontumor lung tissue or from cryopreserved PBMC samples. The donors were 72 patients from the lung TRACERx cohort who had early-stage, untreated non-small cell lung cancer. Patients were selected for TCR sequencing only if sufficient RNA was available from at least two tumor regions. This TCR came from a male donor with early-stage non-small cell lung cancer. In this chain, TRBV6-6 is recombined with TRBJ2-7; a tentative D call is TRBD1 (5 bases match). The sample here was PBMCs, taken at surgery. This receptor carries the CDR3 CASSYFPDSYEQYF. The nucleotide sequence is given as TGTGCCAGCAGTTACTTCCCTGACAGCTACGAGCAGTACTTC.